This T cell receptor (beta chain) comes out of a study of shared clonotypes between healthy human individuals. As concerns this clone: Its antigen is as yet unknown.

Germline CDR1 reads SGHKS; CDR2 reads YYEKEE (reference sequence). The CDR3 spans 14 residues. The ends lost 7 bases at V and 4 bases at J; junction bases unmatched: 4. Libraries were prepared by immunoSEQ multiplex PCR; TCRdb keeps only in-frame clonotypes and omits some of them. The data show 650,000 to 800,000 clones, over 60% seen once. It was into CD45RA+ naive and CD45RA-negative memory subsets that the CD4+ cells were split. Study-level results: Clonotype sharing across several donors was observed for around 5% of naive CD4 clonotypes.

This receptor was identified in a woman aged 30 to 39 in good health. The chain couples TRBV5-5 to TRBJ2-3; 12 bases agree with TRBD2. The source material was memory CD4+ T cells sorted from blood. The subset here: CD45RA-negative fraction. CDR3 protein: CASAGLAGADTQYF. The CDR3 DNA sequence: TGTGCCAGCGCGGGACTAGCGGGCGCAGATACGCAGTATTTT.